Sequencing of this TCR beta chain was carried out in a study of metastatic and nonmetastatic thyroid tumors. Background on the study: Patients with malignant and benign thyroid disease provided blood and tumor or nodule tissue, whose repertoires were compared. Study results and limitations: In blood and tumor, TCR beta diversity was reportedly significantly higher in malignant thyroid tumors than in benign nodules.

This clone was recorded at least ten times. What it recognizes is unknown. Given a much more abundant clone one base away, this may be a read error. Since no conserved phenylalanine or tryptophan closes the CDR3, a read error is the likely cause. The CDR3 covers 15 residues. Looked up from germline, CDR1 is MDHEN and CDR2 is SYDVKM. Trimming cost V 2 bases and J 5 bases; bases outside gene matches: 8. With MiXCR, TCRdb called clones anew from the PCR reads. This repertoire shows 40,000 to 55,000 clones, approximately 19% found once; its top ten account for about 3%. All patients reached thyroid surgery having received no treatment beforehand.

J is TRBJ2-7 and V is TRBV28; 8 bases are a match to TRBD1. The material sequenced was blood. The sequence came from a female donor with papillary thyroid cancer or a benign thyroid nodule (not recorded which). Some clones in this sample may be carry-over from other donors' samples. DNA for the CDR3: TGTGCCAGCAGTTTAATGGGACAGGAGAATGACGAGCAGTACTCC. It encodes CASSLMGQENDEQYS.